The clone carrying this T cell receptor beta chain was counted ten times or more. Its target is not known. The TCR beta CDR3 regions underwent amplification using RNA transcripts as the source. First-round RT-PCR targeting the TCR CDR3 was performed with the HTBI primer set. Each CDR3 protein is one row after TCRdb ran MiXCR on the multiplex PCR reads. There are approximately 350,000 distinct CDR3 sequences in the sample; roughly 15% occur only once, and about 20% lies in the top ten. Uncontrolled infection, other autoimmune disease, pregnancy or lactation disqualified patients from enrolment. The authors took PBMCs from 10 ml fresh peripheral blood. The data originate from a study of T cells in Graves' hyperthyroidism and ophthalmopathy. Findings of the study overall: It was a median about 6.5 months before onset that the model predicted ophthalmopathy. A 13 V-J signature model discriminated ophthalmopathy versus stable hyperthyroidism.

Trimming pared 6 bases from V and 1 base from J, leaving 18 bases between. This CDR3 spans 15 amino acids. Germline CDR1 DFQATT, CDR2 SNEGSKA (reference sequence). The sequencing input was blood. The chain uses TRBV20-1 and TRBJ2-5, with D possibly being TRBD2 (7 bases). The source of this sequence is an older woman with Graves' ophthalmopathy. CDR3 amino acids: CSAKGGAGIQETQYF. The CDR3 region has the DNA TGCAGTGCCAAGGGGGGGGCGGGAATCCAAGAGACCCAGTACTTC.